These 2 T cell receptor beta chains came from one sample sequenced in a study of lymphopenia after photon versus proton radiotherapy. Produced via immunoSEQ multiplex PCR; TCRdb's table is partial and in-frame only. The sample consists of around 24,000 clones, 75% to 90% of them appearing once. This specimen consisted of peripheral blood, obtained from a patient treated with photon-based radiotherapy. The receptor set was obtained from a man aged 30 to 45 with gastric cancer.

This sequence joins TRBV27 and TRBJ2-1; D unresolved. Germline CDR1 and CDR2: MNHEY and SMNVEV (reference sequence). V lost 4 bases and J lost 5, with 9 bases in between. This CDR3 comprises 13 residues. The CDR3 here is CASSSHQNNEQFF. The CDR3 coding sequence is TGTGCCAGCAGTTCCCACCAGAACAATGAGCAGTTCTTC.

This clone was observed a few times. This chain connects TRBV28 to TRBJ1-6, with D possibly being TRBD1 (6 bases). CDR1 is MDHEN and CDR2 is SYDVKM in the germline V gene. The CDR3 has 18 residues. The V and J ends lost 6 bases and 0 bases respectively, with 18 bases between them. CDR3 loop: CASRSGTSPSSYNSPLHF. The CDR3 DNA sequence: TGTGCCAGCAGATCCGGGACAAGCCCCAGCTCCTATAATTCACCCCTCCACTTT.